The rows below give T cell receptor beta chains drawn from one sample of a study of T-cell memory formation after mild COVID-19. TCRdb re-analysed the 5' RACE reads in MiXCR, keeping a single row per CDR3 protein. Of approximately 150,000 distinct CDR3 sequences in the sample, approximately 21% were seen once. Sequenced input: PBMCs or a T cell subset sorted from them (not recorded which). These receptors originate from an adult woman who had mild COVID-19 (a few samples of this study predate the infection). Cell type and time point are not known. The CDR3 runs from the conserved cysteine through the conserved F or W. A D gene is named only where the DNA matches it firmly. Not all rows give a size; the values are once, few, many and, for expanded clones, a class.

CDR3nt	CDR3aa	v_gene	j_gene	abundance	d_gene
TGCAGCGTTGAACGGGTCGGGGGAACTGAAGCTTTCTTT	CSVERVGGTEAFF	TRBV29-1	TRBJ1-1	.	.
TGTGCCAGTAGTTCTAGGGGTTTGGGTGAAAAACTGTTTTTT	CASSSRGLGEKLFF	TRBV19	TRBJ1-4	.	.
TGTGCCATCAGTGAGCGAGAGACCCAGTACTTC	CAISERETQYF	TRBV10-3	TRBJ2-5	medium-sized	.
TGTGCCATCAGTGAGTCTGCCAACACTGAAGCTTTCTTT	CAISESANTEAFF	TRBV10-3	TRBJ1-1	.	.
TGTGCCAGCAGTGAAAGCCTAGCGGATTCCTACGAGCAGTACTTC	CASSESLADSYEQYF	TRBV6-1	TRBJ2-7	.	TRBD2
TGTGCCAGCAGCCGCGGGGCACAGGGGGCCTACGAGCAGTACTTC	CASSRGAQGAYEQYF	TRBV11-1	TRBJ2-7	many	TRBD1
TGTGCCAGCAGTAATTACGAGCAGTACTTC	CASSNYEQYF	TRBV2	TRBJ2-7	.	.
TGTGCCAGCAGCCCGGACAGGGGCCCATATCTCGAGCAGTACTTC	CASSPDRGPYLEQYF	TRBV5-4	TRBJ2-7	.	TRBD1
TGTGCCAGCAGTCTCAGCGGATCCCAATCAAGTGAGCAGTTCTTC	CASSLSGSQSSEQFF	TRBV12-3/TRBV12-4	TRBJ2-1	.	.
TGTGCCAGCACCCTCCAAGGGGTACCGGTTGATACGCAGTATTTT	CASTLQGVPVDTQYF	TRBV7-3	TRBJ2-3	.	.
TGTGCCAGCAGTGTCATGGGGGGGAAGAATGAGCAGTTCTTC	CASSVMGGKNEQFF	TRBV2	TRBJ2-1	few	TRBD2
TGTGCCAGCAGCCGGGCGTTGAGCAATCAGCCCCAGCATTTT	CASSRALSNQPQHF	TRBV6-6	TRBJ1-5	.	.
TGTGCCAGCCACTCCCTACCTGGGGGGGGAGAGAGCTATGGCTACACCTTC	CASHSLPGGGESYGYTF	TRBV6-1	TRBJ1-2	.	.
TGCAGCGTTTCGACAGCGCGGACTGAAGCTTTCTTT	CSVSTARTEAFF	TRBV29-1	TRBJ1-1	.	.
TGTGCCAGCACCCGAGCGCGGGAGAGCTCCTACAATGAGCAGTTCTTC	CASTRARESSYNEQFF	TRBV7-8	TRBJ2-1	.	TRBD2
TGTGCCAGCAGCCAAGGACTGGCAGGGCCCGGGGAGCTGTTTTTT	CASSQGLAGPGELFF	TRBV14	TRBJ2-2	few	.
TGTGCCAGCAGCTTGGCCGGGTACAGGAACCCCTACAATGAGCAGTTCTTC	CASSLAGYRNPYNEQFF	TRBV5-5	TRBJ2-1	.	.
TGCGCCAGCAGCTTGGGACCGAGCTCCTACAATGGGCAGTTCTTC	CASSLGPSSYNGQFF	TRBV5-1	TRBJ2-1	few	.
TGTGCCAGCAGCCGGGAGAGGGATGAAAAACTGTTTTTT	CASSRERDEKLFF	TRBV3-1	TRBJ1-4	.	.
TGTGCCAGCACCCAGGGGAGAGCCCAGTACTTC	CASTQGRAQYF	TRBV13	TRBJ2-5	few	.
TGCAGTGCTAGGACGGGCGGGCCCATGGGGGAGCAGTACTTC	CSARTGGPMGEQYF	TRBV20-1	TRBJ2-7	.	.
TGTGCCAGCAAAAGCTTGTCAATTTACAATGAGCAGTTCTTC	CASKSLSIYNEQFF	TRBV11-2	TRBJ2-1	.	.
TGTGCCACCAGCAGCCCCCCACAGGGGTGGGCGAACACTGAAGCTTTCTTT	CATSSPPQGWANTEAFF	TRBV15	TRBJ1-1	.	TRBD1
TGTGCCAGCAGCCAAGTGATGTCTGAGCTGTATGAGCAGTTCTTC	CASSQVMSELYEQFF	TRBV4-2	TRBJ2-1	few	.
TGCGCCAGCAGCCAAATTTATTCCGGGACAGGGGGCCAAGAGACCCAGTACTTC	CASSQIYSGTGGQETQYF	TRBV4-1	TRBJ2-5	few	TRBD1
TGTGCCAGCAGCACCCACGGGGGGAGAGCGACCGGGGAGCTGTTTTTT	CASSTHGGRATGELFF	TRBV9	TRBJ2-2	few	TRBD2
TGTGCCAGCAGCTTAGTAGCGGGAGGCTACGAGCAGTACTTC	CASSLVAGGYEQYF	TRBV13	TRBJ2-7	.	TRBD2
TGCGCCAGCAGCCCAGGACATGGGAACACTGAAGCTTTCTTT	CASSPGHGNTEAFF	TRBV5-1	TRBJ1-1	few	.
TGTGCCAGCAGCTTGATTAGCGGAAACACCGGGGAGCTGTTTTTT	CASSLISGNTGELFF	TRBV7-9	TRBJ2-2	.	.
TGTGCCATCTCCGGCCAGCCGAACACTGAAGCTTTCTTT	CAISGQPNTEAFF	TRBV10-3	TRBJ1-1	few	.
TGTGCCAGCAGCTTAGGGGGGATGAGCAATCAGCCCCAGCATTTT	CASSLGGMSNQPQHF	TRBV7-2	TRBJ1-5	few	.
TGTGCCAGCAGCCAGAGCTACACCTTC	CASSQSYTF	TRBV7-9	TRBJ1-2	.	.
TGTGCCACCAGTGAGGCAGGGGAGGCTAACTATGGCTACACCTTC	CATSEAGEANYGYTF	TRBV24-1	TRBJ1-2	.	.
TGCAGCGTTGAAGACGGGAAGGGTGTCACTGAAGCTTTCTTT	CSVEDGKGVTEAFF	TRBV29-1	TRBJ1-1	.	.
TGCAGCGGACGACAGGGCCAAGAGACCCAGTACTTC	CSGRQGQETQYF	TRBV29-1	TRBJ2-5	.	TRBD1
TGCAGTGCTAATTCGGGGGCGGGCACTGAAGCTTTCTTT	CSANSGAGTEAFF	TRBV20-1	TRBJ1-1	few	.
TGTGCCAGCAGTTTAGGTACAGGGGGCGTTACGCAGTATTTT	CASSLGTGGVTQYF	TRBV12-3/TRBV12-4	TRBJ2-3	many	TRBD1
TGTGCCATCAGTGCGGGGGGTAGCTTCAGTGAGCAGTTCTTC	CAISAGGSFSEQFF	TRBV10-3	TRBJ2-1	.	TRBD2
TGTGCCAGCAGTGAAGCGGGGAACTATGGCTACACCTTC	CASSEAGNYGYTF	TRBV6-1	TRBJ1-2	many	.
TGCAGTGCTAGAGATTTCCAGGGGGCGCGTCCCGGGGAGCTGTTTTTT	CSARDFQGARPGELFF	TRBV20-1	TRBJ2-2	.	TRBD1
TGTGCCAGCAGTTTACGGGGTCAGAACTATGGCTACACCTTC	CASSLRGQNYGYTF	TRBV12-3/TRBV12-4	TRBJ1-2	few	.
TGTGCCAGCAGCTTATTGGGCGACAGGAGGAACACTGAAGCTTTCTTT	CASSLLGDRRNTEAFF	TRBV7-9	TRBJ1-1	.	.